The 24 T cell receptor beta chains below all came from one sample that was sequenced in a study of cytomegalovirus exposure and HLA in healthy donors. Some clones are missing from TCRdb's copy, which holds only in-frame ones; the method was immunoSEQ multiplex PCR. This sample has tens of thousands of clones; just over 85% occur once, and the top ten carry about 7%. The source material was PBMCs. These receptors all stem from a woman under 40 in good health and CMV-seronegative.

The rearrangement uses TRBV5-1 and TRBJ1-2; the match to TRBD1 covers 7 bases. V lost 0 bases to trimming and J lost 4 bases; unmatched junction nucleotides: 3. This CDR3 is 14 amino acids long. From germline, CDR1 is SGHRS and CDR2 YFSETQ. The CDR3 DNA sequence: TGCGCCAGCAGCTTGGACAGGGGAGGCTATGGCTACACCTTC. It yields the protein CASSLDRGGYGYTF.

The CDR3 region has the DNA TGCAGCGGGGGACGGGAGGGGCACACTGAAGCTTTCTTT. Protein sequence: CSGGREGHTEAFF. The chain combines TRBV29-1 with TRBJ1-1, with D possibly matching TRBD1 (5 bases). The CDR3 length is 13 residues. V gave up 7 bases and J gave up 3 bases, with 15 bases separating them. CDR1 and CDR2 (germline): SQVTM, ANQGSEA.

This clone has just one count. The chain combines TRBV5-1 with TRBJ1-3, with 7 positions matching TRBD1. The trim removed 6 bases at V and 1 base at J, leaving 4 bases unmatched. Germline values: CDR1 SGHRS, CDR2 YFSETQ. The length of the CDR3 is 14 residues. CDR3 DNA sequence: TGCGCCAGCACGAAGGGGGCTTCTGGAAACACCATATATTTT. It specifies CASTKGASGNTIYF.

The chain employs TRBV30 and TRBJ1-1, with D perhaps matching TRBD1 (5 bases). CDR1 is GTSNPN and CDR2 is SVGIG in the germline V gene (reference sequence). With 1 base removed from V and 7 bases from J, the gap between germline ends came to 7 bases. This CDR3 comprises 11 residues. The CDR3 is CAWSGGGEAFF. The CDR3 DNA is TGTGCCTGGAGTGGGGGGGGTGAAGCTTTCTTT.

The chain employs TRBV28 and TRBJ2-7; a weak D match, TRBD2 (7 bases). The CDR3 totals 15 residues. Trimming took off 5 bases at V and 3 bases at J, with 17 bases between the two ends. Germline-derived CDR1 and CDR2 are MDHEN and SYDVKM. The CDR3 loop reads CASSIGGDGLYEQYF. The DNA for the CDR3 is TGTGCCAGCAGTATAGGGGGGGATGGGCTCTACGAGCAGTACTTC. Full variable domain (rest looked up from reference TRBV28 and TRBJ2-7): DVKVTQSSRYLVKRTGEKVFLECVQDMDHENMFWYRQDPGLGLRLIYFSYDVKMKEKGDIPEGYSVSREKKERFSLILESASTNQTSMYLCASSIGGDGLYEQYFGPGTRLTVT.

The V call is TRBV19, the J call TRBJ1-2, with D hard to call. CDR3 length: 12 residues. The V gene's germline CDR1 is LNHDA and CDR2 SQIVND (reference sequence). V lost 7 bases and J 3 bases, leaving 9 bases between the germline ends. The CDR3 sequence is CASTGMDYGYTF. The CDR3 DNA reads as TGTGCCAGTACGGGGATGGACTATGGCTACACCTTC.

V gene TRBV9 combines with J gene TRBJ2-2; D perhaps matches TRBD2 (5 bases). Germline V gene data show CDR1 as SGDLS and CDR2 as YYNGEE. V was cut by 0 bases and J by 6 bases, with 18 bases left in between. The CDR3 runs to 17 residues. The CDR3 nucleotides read TGTGCCAGCAGCGTAGTGATTAGCGATCCCTTGTCCGGGGAGCTGTTTTTT. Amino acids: CASSVVISDPLSGELFF.

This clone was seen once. The CDR3 is CASSYSDSSNYGYTF. The CDR3 DNA sequence: TGTGCCAGCAGTTACTCGGACAGCTCTAACTATGGCTACACCTTC. This chain connects TRBV6-5 to TRBJ1-2; D perhaps matches TRBD1 (6 bases). Germline CDR1 and CDR2: MNHEY and SVGAGI. V shed 0 bases and J shed 0 bases, with 8 bases lying between them. The CDR3 is made up of 15 amino acids.

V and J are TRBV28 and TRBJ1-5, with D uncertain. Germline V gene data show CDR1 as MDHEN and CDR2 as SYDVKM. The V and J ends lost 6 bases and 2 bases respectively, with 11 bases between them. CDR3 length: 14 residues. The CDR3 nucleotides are TGTGCCAGCAGCGTGGGGAGGGGCAATCAGCCCCAGCATTTT. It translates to CASSVGRGNQPQHF. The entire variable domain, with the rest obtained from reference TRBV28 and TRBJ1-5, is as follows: DVKVTQSSRYLVKRTGEKVFLECVQDMDHENMFWYRQDPGLGLRLIYFSYDVKMKEKGDIPEGYSVSREKKERFSLILESASTNQTSMYLCASSVGRGNQPQHFGDGTRLSIL.

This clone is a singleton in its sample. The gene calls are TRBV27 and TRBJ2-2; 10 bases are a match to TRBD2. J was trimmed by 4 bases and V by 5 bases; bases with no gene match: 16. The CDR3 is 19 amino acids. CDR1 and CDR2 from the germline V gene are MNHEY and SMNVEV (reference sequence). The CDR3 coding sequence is TGTGCCAGCAGTACACTTCCGGGACTAGCGCCTACCGGCACCGGGGAGCTGTTTTTT. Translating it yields CASSTLPGLAPTGTGELFF.

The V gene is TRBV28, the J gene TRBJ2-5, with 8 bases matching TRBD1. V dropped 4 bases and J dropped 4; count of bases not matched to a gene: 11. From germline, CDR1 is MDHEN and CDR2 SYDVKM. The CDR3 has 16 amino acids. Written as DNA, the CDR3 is TGTGCCAGCAGTTCCCTGGACAGGGTTATGTCAGAGACCCAGTACTTC. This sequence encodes CASSSLDRVMSETQYF.

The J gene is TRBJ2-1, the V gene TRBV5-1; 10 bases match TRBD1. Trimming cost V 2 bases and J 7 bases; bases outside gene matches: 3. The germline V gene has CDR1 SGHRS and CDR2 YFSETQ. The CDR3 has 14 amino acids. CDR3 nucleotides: TGCGCCAGCAGCTTTCGGGACAGGGGTAATGAGCAGTTCTTC. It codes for CASSFRDRGNEQFF.

DNA for the CDR3: TGTGCCAGCGGGGAGGACAATGAGCAGTTCTTC. Translated, it gives CASGEDNEQFF. The chain links TRBV28 to TRBJ2-1, with TRBD2 as a possible D gene (6 bases). Germline assignment: CDR1 MDHEN and CDR2 SYDVKM. There are 11 residues in the CDR3. Trimming removed 8 bases from V and 5 bases from J, with 7 bases in between. Drawing the rest from reference TRBV28 and TRBJ2-1, the complete variable domain is DVKVTQSSRYLVKRTGEKVFLECVQDMDHENMFWYRQDPGLGLRLIYFSYDVKMKEKGDIPEGYSVSREKKERFSLILESASTNQTSMYLCASGEDNEQFFGPGTRLTVL.

The CDR3 nucleotides are TGCAGCGCGCTATACAATGAGCAGTTCTTC. Protein: CSALYNEQFF. The V gene is TRBV29-1, the J gene TRBJ2-1, with D uncertain. This CDR3 spans 10 amino acids. Germline CDR1 and CDR2: SQVTM and ANQGSEA. V lost 7 bases, J lost 4 bases, and 5 bases lay in between.

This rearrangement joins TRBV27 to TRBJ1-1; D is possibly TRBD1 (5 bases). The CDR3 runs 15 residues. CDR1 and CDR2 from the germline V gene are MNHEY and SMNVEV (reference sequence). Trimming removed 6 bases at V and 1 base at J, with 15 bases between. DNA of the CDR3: TGTGCCAGCAGGCGGCCCACAGGACGGAACACTGAAGCTTTCTTT. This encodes CASRRPTGRNTEAFF.

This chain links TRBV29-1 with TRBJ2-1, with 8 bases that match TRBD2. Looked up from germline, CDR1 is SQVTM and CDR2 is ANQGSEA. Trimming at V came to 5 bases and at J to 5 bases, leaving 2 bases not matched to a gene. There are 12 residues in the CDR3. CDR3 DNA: TGCAGCGTTAGCGGGAGACACAATGAGCAGTTCTTC. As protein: CSVSGRHNEQFF.

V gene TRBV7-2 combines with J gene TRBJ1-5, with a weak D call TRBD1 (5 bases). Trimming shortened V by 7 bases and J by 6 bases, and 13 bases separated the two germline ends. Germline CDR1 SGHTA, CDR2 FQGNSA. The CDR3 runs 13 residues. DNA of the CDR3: TGTGCCAGCACGGAGCGGGGCGGTCAGCCCCAGCATTTT. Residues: CASTERGGQPQHF.

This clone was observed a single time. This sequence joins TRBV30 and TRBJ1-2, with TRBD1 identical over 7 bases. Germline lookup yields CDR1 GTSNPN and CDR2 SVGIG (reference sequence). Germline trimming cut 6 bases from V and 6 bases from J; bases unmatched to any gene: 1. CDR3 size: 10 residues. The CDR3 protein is CACGQDGYTF. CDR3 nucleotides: TGTGCCTGTGGACAGGATGGCTACACCTTC.

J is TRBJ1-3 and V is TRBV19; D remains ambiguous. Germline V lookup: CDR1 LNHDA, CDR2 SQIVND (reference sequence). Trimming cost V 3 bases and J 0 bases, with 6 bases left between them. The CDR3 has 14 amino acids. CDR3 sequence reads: CASSMEVSGNTIYF. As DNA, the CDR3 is TGTGCCAGTAGTATGGAGGTCTCTGGAAACACCATATATTTT.

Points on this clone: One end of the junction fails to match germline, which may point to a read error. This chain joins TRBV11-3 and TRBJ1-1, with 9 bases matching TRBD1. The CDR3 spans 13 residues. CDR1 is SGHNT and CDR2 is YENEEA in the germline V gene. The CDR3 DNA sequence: TGCGCCAGCAGCTTAGGGACAGGGACTGAAGCTTTCTTT. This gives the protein CASSLGTGTEAFF.

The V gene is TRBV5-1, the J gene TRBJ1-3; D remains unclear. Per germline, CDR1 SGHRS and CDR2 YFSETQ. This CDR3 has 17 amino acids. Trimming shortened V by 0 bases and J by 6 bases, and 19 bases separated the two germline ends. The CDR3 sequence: CASSLEVSGIKLNTIYF. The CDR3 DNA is TGCGCCAGCAGCTTGGAGGTTTCGGGTATCAAACTAAACACCATATATTTT.

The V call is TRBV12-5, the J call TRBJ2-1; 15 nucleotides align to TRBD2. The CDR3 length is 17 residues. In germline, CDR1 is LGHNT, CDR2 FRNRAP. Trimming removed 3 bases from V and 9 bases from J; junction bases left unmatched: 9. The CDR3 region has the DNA TGTGCTAGTGGTTTTAACGGACTAGCGGGAGGGCTGGGTGAGCAGTTCTTC. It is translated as CASGFNGLAGGLGEQFF.

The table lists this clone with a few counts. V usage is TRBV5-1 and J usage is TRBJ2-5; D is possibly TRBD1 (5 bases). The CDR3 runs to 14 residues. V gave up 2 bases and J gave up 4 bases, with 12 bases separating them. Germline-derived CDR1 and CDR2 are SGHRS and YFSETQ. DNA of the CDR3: TGCGCCAGCAGCTTAGGACATGGAGCAGAGACCCAGTACTTC. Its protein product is CASSLGHGAETQYF.

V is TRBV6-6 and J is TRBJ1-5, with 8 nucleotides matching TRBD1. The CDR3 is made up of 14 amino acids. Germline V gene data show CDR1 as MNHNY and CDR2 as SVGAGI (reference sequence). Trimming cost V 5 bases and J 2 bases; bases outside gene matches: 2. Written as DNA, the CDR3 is TGTGCCAGCAGTGTACAGGGGGGCAATCAGCCCCAGCATTTT. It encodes CASSVQGGNQPQHF.